One T cell receptor (beta chain) is described in this entry. Its antigen remains unidentified. Base qualities are not at hand, and no much larger clone is one base apart. The time point label for this specimen denotes: cells obtained before transplantation from donor or recipient. CD3+CD4+ and CD3+CD8+ populations were FACS-sorted from unstimulated pre-transplant donor and recipient cells taken from spleen or lymph nodes. Libraries were prepared through the immunoSEQ multiplex PCR assay. In most patients, genomic DNA was isolated using the Qiagen DNeasy Blood and Tissue Kit and sent frozen to Adaptive Biotechnologies for TCR sequencing. High-throughput TCR-beta CDR3 sequencing of genomic DNA from most patients was performed by Adaptive Biotechnologies. As for the authors' bioinformatics: TCR sequencing data were retrieved from Adaptive's ImmunoSEQ software for around 18 patients, whereas a few other patients were processed with MiXCR and VDJtools. CD4 versus CD8 sorting errors were corrected by removing sequences found in both subsets at a frequency ratio below 5:1. CDR3 nucleotide sequences shared by donor and recipient were removed because the origin of these sequences could not be assigned. Alloreactive clones required at least 2-fold expansion over unstimulated cells and minimum CFSE-low frequency of 0.002% (template counts) or 0.001% (read counts). Mappable clones were those detected in sequenced pre-transplant spleen, lymph node, or MLR CFSE-low populations of the donor or recipient. Cumulative frequency of alloreactive clones was calculated as a percentage of all sequences weighted by copy number. TCRdb stores this immuneACCESS table with in-frame sequences only. Part of the clones is absent; in the studies checked, under half of the shortfall reflects unresolved V genes, and no reason is known for the rest. D and trimming were read from the DNA, whereas the V and J calls and clone size are those reported in that table. The sample table contains about 51,000 clones; only one count was recorded for roughly nine tenths of them. 0.62% of the sample belongs to the ten largest clones.

The data are from a study of graft-versus-host responses after intestinal transplantation (dated by TCRdb to the early 2020s). Looking at the study overall: Recipients received multivisceral, liver-intestinal, or isolated intestinal transplants. All recipients received anti-thymocyte globulin induction followed by maintenance tacrolimus and steroids for three to four years. Bulk TCR-beta CDR3 sequencing was used to track graft-versus-host and host-versus-graft alloreactive T cell clones in the graft, circulation and bone marrow after intestinal transplantation. To identify alloreactive clones, pre-transplant mixed lymphocyte reaction products were sequenced and then compared with unstimulated pre-transplant donor and recipient T cells. The cohort enrolled 24 intestinal transplant recipients, one of whom was a retransplant, and 3 patients without pretransplant specimens were excluded. Donor T cell macrochimerism was defined as a peak of at least 4% donor T cells among recipient peripheral blood mononuclear cells. Rather than being sequenced by the commercial service, samples from a few later patients were sequenced in-house on an Illumina MiSeq and processed with MiXCR. Findings and caveats that apply to the study as a whole: High GvH to HvG T cell clonal ratios were observed in the allografts of patients with donor T cell macrochimerism. GvH clones were detected in recipient bone marrow, and some appeared earlier in ileal mucosa or blood, consistent with an intestinal mucosal origin. Early after transplant, declines in HvG clones were associated with peak levels of circulating GvH clones. The relatively low number and heterogeneity of intestinal transplant patients limited the conclusions.

The cysteine opens and the phenylalanine closes a CDR3 of 14 amino acids. The read is trimmed to its CDR3 DNA, 42 bases read in frame from base 1. The germline V gene gives CDR1 as MDHEN and CDR2 as SYDVKM. Trimming takes 3 bases from V and 2 bases from J, and the germline ends sit 10 bases apart. The receptor comes from a human donor who was the organ donor for an intestinal transplant. The sequence joins TRBV28 to TRBJ2-5; perhaps TRBD2 is the D gene, with 6 bases matching. The sequencing here drew on unstimulated CD4+ T cells sorted from spleen or lymph node cells, taken before transplant. The nucleotide sequence is TGTGCCAGCAGTTTCCTAGCGCCACAAGAGACCCAGTACTTC. The resulting protein is CASSFLAPQETQYF.